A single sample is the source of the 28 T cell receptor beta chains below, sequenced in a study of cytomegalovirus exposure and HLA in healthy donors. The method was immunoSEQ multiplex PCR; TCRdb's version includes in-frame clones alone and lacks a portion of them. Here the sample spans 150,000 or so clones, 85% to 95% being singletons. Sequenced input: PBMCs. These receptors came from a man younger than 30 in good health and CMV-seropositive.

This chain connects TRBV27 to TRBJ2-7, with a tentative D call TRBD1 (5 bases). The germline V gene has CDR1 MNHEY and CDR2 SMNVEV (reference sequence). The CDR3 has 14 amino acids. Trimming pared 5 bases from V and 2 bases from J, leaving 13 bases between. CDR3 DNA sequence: TGTGCCAGCAGTCCCACGACAGAGCCCTACGAGCAGTACTTC. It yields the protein CASSPTTEPYEQYF.

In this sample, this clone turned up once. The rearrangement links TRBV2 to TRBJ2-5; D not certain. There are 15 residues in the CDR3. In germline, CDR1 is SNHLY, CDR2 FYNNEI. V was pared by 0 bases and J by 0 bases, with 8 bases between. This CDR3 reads CASSEAWQYQETQYF. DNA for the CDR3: TGTGCCAGCAGTGAAGCATGGCAGTACCAAGAGACCCAGTACTTC.

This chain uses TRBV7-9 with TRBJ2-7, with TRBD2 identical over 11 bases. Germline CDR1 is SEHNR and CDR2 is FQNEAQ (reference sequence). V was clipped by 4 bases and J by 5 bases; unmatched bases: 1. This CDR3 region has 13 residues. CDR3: CASSSLAGDEQYF. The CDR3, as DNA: TGTGCCAGCAGCTCACTAGCGGGAGACGAGCAGTACTTC. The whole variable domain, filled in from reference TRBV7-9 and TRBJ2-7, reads DTGVSQNPRHKITKRGQNVTFRCDPISEHNRLYWYRQTLGQGPEFLTYFQNEAQLEKSRLLSDRFSAERPKGSFSTLEIQRTEQGDSAMYLCASSSLAGDEQYFGPGTRLTVT.

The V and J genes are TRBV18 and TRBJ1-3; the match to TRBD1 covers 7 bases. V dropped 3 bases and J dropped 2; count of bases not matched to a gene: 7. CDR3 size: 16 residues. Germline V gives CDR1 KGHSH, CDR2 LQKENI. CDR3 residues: CASSPLAGGTGNTIYF. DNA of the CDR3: TGTGCCAGCTCACCCCTGGCAGGGGGGACTGGAAACACCATATATTTT.

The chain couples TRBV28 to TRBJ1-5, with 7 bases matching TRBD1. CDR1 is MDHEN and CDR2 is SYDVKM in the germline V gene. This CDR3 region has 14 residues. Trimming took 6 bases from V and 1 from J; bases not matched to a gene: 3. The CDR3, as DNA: TGTGCCAGCAGCTCGACAGGGAGCAATCAGCCCCAGCATTTT. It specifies CASSSTGSNQPQHF. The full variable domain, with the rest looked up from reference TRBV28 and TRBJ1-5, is DVKVTQSSRYLVKRTGEKVFLECVQDMDHENMFWYRQDPGLGLRLIYFSYDVKMKEKGDIPEGYSVSREKKERFSLILESASTNQTSMYLCASSSTGSNQPQHFGDGTRLSIL.

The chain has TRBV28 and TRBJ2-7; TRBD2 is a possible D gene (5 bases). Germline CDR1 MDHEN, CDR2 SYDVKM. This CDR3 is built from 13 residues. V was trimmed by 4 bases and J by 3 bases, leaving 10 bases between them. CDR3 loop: CASSYLADYEQYF. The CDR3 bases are TGTGCCAGCAGTTACCTAGCCGACTACGAGCAGTACTTC. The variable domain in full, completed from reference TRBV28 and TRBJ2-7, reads DVKVTQSSRYLVKRTGEKVFLECVQDMDHENMFWYRQDPGLGLRLIYFSYDVKMKEKGDIPEGYSVSREKKERFSLILESASTNQTSMYLCASSYLADYEQYFGPGTRLTVT.

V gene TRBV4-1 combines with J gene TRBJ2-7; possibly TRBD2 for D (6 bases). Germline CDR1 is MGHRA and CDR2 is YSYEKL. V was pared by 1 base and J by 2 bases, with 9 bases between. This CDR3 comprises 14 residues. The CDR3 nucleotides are TGCGCCAGCAGCCAAGGGGGCGGGACCTACGAGCAGTACTTC. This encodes CASSQGGGTYEQYF.

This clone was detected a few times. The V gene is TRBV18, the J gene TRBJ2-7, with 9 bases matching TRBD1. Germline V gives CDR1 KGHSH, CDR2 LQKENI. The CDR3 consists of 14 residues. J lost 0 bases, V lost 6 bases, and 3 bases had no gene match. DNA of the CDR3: TGTGCCAGCTCCCGGGACAGGGACTCCTACGAGCAGTACTTC. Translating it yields CASSRDRDSYEQYF. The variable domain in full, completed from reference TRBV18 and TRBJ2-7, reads NAGVMQNPRHLVRRRGQEARLRCSPMKGHSHVYWYRQLPEEGLKFMVYLQKENIIDESGMPKERFSAEFPKEGPSILRIQQVVRGDSAAYFCASSRDRDSYEQYFGPGTRLTVT.

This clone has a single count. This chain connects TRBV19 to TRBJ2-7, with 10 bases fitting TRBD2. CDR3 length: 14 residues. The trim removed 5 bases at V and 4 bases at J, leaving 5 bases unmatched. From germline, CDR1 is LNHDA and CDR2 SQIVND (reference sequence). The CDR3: CASSSGLAEYEQYF. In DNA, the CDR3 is TGTGCCAGTAGTTCCGGACTAGCGGAATACGAGCAGTACTTC.

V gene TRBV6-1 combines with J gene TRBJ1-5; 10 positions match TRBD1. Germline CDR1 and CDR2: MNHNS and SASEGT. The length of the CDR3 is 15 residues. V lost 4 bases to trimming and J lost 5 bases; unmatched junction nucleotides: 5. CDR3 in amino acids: CASSGDRGHHQPQHF. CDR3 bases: TGTGCCAGCAGTGGAGACAGGGGGCACCATCAGCCCCAGCATTTT.

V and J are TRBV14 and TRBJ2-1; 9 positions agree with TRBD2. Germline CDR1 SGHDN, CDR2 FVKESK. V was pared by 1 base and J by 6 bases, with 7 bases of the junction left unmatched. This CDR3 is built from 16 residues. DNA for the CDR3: TGTGCCAGCAGCCAAGTCCGACTAGCGGATGTCAATGAGCAGTTCTTC. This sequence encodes CASSQVRLADVNEQFF.

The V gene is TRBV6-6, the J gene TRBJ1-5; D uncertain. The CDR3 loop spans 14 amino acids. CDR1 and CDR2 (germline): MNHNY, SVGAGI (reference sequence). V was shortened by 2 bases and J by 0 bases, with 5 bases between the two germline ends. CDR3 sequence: CASSYPVSNQPQHF. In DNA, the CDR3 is TGTGCCAGCAGTTACCCAGTTAGCAATCAGCCCCAGCATTTT.

CDR3 nucleotide sequence: TGTGCCACCGTCTCCAGGGGATTGAACACTGAAGCTTTCTTT. Its translation: CATVSRGLNTEAFF. This chain links TRBV19 with TRBJ1-1; perhaps TRBD1 as D (6 bases). The V end lost 10 bases, the J end lost 0 bases, and 15 bases lay between the germline ends. This CDR3 region has 14 residues. Germline CDR1 and CDR2: LNHDA and SQIVND (reference sequence).

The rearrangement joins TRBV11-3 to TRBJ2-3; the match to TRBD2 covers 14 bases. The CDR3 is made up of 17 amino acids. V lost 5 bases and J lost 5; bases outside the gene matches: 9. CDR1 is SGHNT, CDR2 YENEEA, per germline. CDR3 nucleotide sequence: TGTGCCAGCAGCCCCAGAGGGGGGACTAGCGGGAGAGATACGCAGTATTTT. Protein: CASSPRGGTSGRDTQYF.

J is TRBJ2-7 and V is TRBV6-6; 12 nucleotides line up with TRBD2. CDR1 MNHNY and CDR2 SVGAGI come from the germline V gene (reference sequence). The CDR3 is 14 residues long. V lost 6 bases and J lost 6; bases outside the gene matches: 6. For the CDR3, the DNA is TGTGCCAGCAGGAAGACTAGCGGGAGACTCGAGCAGTACTTC. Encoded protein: CASRKTSGRLEQYF.

CDR3 region: CASSVGLAGDVDEQYF. In nucleotides, the CDR3 is TGTGCCAGCAGCGTAGGCCTAGCGGGAGATGTGGACGAGCAGTACTTC. The rearrangement uses TRBV9 and TRBJ2-7; 10 nucleotides line up with TRBD2. Per germline, CDR1 SGDLS and CDR2 YYNGEE. CDR3 size: 16 residues. V lost 0 bases and J lost 5; bases outside the gene matches: 8.

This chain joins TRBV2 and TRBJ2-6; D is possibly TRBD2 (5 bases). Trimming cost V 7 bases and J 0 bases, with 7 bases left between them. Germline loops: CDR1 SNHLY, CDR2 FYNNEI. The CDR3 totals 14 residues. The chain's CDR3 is CASTGYSGANVLTF. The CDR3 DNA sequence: TGTGCCAGCACGGGATACTCTGGGGCCAACGTCCTGACTTTC.

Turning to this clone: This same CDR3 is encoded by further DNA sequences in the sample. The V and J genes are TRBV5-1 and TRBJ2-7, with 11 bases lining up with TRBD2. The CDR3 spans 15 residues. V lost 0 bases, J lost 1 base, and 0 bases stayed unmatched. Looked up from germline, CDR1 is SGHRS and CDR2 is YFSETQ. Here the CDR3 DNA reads TGCGCCAGCAGCTTGGGACTAGCGGGATCCTACGAGCAGTACTTC. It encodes CASSLGLAGSYEQYF.

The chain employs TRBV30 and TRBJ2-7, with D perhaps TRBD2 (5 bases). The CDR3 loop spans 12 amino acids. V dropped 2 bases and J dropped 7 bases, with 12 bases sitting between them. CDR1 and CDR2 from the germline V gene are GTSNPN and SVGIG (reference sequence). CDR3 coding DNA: TGTGCCTGGAGTTTTCTAGCTGAAGAGCAGTACTTC. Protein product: CAWSFLAEEQYF.

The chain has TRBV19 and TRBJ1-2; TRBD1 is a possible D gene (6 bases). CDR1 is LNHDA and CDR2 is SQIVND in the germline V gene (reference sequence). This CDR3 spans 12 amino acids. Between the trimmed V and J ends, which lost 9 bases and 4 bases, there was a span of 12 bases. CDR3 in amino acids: CASGGPAYGYTF. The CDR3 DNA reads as TGTGCCAGCGGGGGGCCTGCCTATGGCTACACCTTC.

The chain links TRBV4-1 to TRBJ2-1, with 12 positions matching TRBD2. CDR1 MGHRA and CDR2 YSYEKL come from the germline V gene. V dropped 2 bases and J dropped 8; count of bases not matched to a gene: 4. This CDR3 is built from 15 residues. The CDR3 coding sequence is TGCGCCAGCAGCCAAAGGACTAGCGGGATGGATGAGCAGTTCTTC. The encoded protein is CASSQRTSGMDEQFF.

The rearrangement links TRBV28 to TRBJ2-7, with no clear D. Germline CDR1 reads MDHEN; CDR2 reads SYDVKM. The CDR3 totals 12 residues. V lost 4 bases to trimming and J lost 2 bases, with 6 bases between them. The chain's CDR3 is CASSSVTYEQYF. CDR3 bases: TGTGCCAGCAGTTCAGTTACCTACGAGCAGTACTTC. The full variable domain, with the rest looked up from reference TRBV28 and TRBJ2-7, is DVKVTQSSRYLVKRTGEKVFLECVQDMDHENMFWYRQDPGLGLRLIYFSYDVKMKEKGDIPEGYSVSREKKERFSLILESASTNQTSMYLCASSSVTYEQYFGPGTRLTVT.

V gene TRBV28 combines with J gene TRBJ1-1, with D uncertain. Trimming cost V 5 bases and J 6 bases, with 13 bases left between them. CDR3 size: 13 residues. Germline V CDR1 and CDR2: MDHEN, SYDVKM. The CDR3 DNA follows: TGTGCCAGCAGTGTCTTCGGGAGACCTGAAGCTTTCTTT. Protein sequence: CASSVFGRPEAFF.

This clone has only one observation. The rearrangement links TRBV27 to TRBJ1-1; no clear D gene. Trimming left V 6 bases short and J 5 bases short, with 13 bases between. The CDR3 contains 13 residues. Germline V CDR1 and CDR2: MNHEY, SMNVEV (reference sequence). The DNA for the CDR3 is TGTGCCAGCAGACCCACGGGAGGGACTGAAGCTTTCTTT. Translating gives CASRPTGGTEAFF.

The CDR3 loop is CSVARGQNFMNTEAFF. The CDR3 nucleotides are TGCAGCGTTGCCAGGGGGCAGAACTTTATGAACACTGAAGCTTTCTTT. The chain joins TRBV29-1 to TRBJ1-1, with 8 bases matching TRBD1. This CDR3 contains 16 residues. Germline assignment: CDR1 SQVTM and CDR2 ANQGSEA. The J segment lost 0 bases and the V segment lost 4 bases, leaving 10 bases of the junction unmatched.

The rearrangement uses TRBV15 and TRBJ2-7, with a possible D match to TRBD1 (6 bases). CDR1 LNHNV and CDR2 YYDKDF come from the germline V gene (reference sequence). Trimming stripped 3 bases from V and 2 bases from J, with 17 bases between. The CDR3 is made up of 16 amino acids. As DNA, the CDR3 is TGTGCCACCAGCAGGGCGTCCGGGACACCAACCTACGAGCAGTACTTC. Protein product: CATSRASGTPTYEQYF.

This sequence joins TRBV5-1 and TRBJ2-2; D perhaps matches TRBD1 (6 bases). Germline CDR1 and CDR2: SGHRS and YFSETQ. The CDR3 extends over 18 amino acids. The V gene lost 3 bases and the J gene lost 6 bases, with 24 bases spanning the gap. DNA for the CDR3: TGCGCCAGCAGCTGGGCCTATAATGCGGCAGGGGTCCCCGGGGAGCTGTTTTTT. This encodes CASSWAYNAAGVPGELFF. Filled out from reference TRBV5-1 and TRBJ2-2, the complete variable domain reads KAGVTQTPRYLIKTRGQQVTLSCSPISGHRSVSWYQQTPGQGLQFLFEYFSETQRNKGNFPGRFSGRQFSNSRSEMNVSTLELGDSALYLCASSWAYNAAGVPGELFFGEGSRLTVL.

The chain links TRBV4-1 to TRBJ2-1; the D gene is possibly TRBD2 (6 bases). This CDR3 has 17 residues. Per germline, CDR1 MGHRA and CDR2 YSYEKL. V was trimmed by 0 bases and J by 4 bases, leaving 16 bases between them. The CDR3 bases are TGCGCCAGCAGCCAAGATCAGGCGGGGTGGATTTACAATGAGCAGTTCTTC. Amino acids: CASSQDQAGWIYNEQFF.